Sequencing of this T cell receptor beta chain was carried out in a study of blood T cell repertoires in COVID-19. Turning to the study itself: Researchers got acute and convalescent COVID-19 samples from the United States, Italy and Spain. The cDNA or gDNA used as material had been derived from T cells, B-cell-depleted T cells, or PBMCs.

The V segment lost 5 bases and the J segment 4 bases; nucleotides outside the gene matches: 6. This CDR3 spans 15 amino acids. CDR1 is SGHAT and CDR2 is FQNNGV in the germline V gene. In the original processing: Amplifying reference gene primers gave estimates of nucleated cell counts. TCRdb's table, derived via immunoSEQ multiplex PCR, lists solely in-frame clones and lacks some. That table is the source of V, J and clone size, and D and trimming were worked out from the DNA. The sample has around 65,000 clones, roughly 79% seen once; the top ten hold over 45%. The chain uses TRBV11-2 and TRBJ2-5; 11 bases are a match to TRBD2. The sample was peripheral blood. The sequence came from a human donor in a cohort sampled during active COVID-19. The CDR3: CASSELAGVGETQYF. Written as DNA, the CDR3 is TGTGCCAGCAGCGAACTAGCGGGAGTCGGAGAGACCCAGTACTTC.